A single sample is the source of the 7 T cell receptor beta chains below, sequenced in a study of T cell repertoires in cytomegalovirus infection (dated by TCRdb to the late 2010s). This sample was sequenced with an Illumina HiSeq 1500. TCRdb reworked the public reads: Q25 trimming with fastp, MiXCR clone assembly, productive beta chains retained. Rows matching on CDR3 protein sequence are summarized as one entry with the most common DNA and genes. Counted in this sample were roughly 760,000 distinct CDR3 sequences; 35% of them appeared once. About 2.8% of the sample lies in the top ten. Sequencing input: PBMCs. All receptors come from a human donor in good health (CMV status not recorded). Some clones in this sample may be carry-over from other donors' samples.

Concerning this clonotype itself: A much larger clone is a single base away; this may be a read error. Since no conserved phenylalanine or tryptophan closes the CDR3, a read error is the likely cause. The rearrangement uses TRBV7-2 and TRBJ1-4; D not certain. The germline CDR1 and CDR2 sequences are SGHTA and FQGNSA. This CDR3 contains 15 residues. V lost 3 bases to trimming and J lost 8 bases, with 16 bases between them. The DNA of the CDR3 is TGTGCCAGCAGCTTCCTTACTAGAGGGAGGGAAAAACTGTTTTGT. It yields the protein CASSFLTRGREKLFC.

This clonotype was counted many times. V and J are TRBV7-2 and TRBJ2-3; 7 bases line up with TRBD1. The CDR3 consists of 14 residues. After removal of 5 bases from V and 2 bases from J, the junction contained 4 bases not matched to a gene. Per germline, CDR1 SGHTA and CDR2 FQGNSA. This CDR3 reads CASSLRGLTDTQYF. In DNA form, the CDR3 reads TGTGCCAGCAGCCTTAGGGGGCTCACAGATACGCAGTATTTT.

Only a few counts were recorded for this clonotype. This chain joins TRBV6-5 and TRBJ2-4; no firm D call. From germline, CDR1 is MNHEY and CDR2 SVGAGI. CDR3 size: 16 residues. V was trimmed by 0 bases and J by 0 bases, leaving 9 bases between them. CDR3 in amino acids: CASSYSVAIAKNIQYF. The CDR3 DNA follows: TGTGCCAGCAGTTACTCCGTCGCCATAGCCAAAAACATTCAGTACTTC.

A few counts support this clonotype. The chain has TRBV7-2 and TRBJ2-2, with 9 nucleotides matching TRBD2. Germline-derived CDR1 and CDR2 are SGHTA and FQGNSA. This CDR3 comprises 16 residues. V dropped 5 bases and J dropped 2; count of bases not matched to a gene: 6. The CDR3 nucleotides are TGTGCCAGCAGCCAAAGGACTAGCGTTAACACCGGGGAGCTGTTTTTT. Translated: CASSQRTSVNTGELFF. The full variable domain, completed using reference TRBV7-2 and TRBJ2-2, is GAGVSQSPSNKVTEKGKDVELRCDPISGHTALYWYRQSLGQGLEFLIYFQGNSAPDKSGLPSDRFSAERTGGSVSTLTIQRTQQEDSAVYLCASSQRTSVNTGELFFGEGSRLTVL.

At least ten counts were recorded for this clonotype. The J gene is TRBJ1-2, the V gene TRBV7-2; perhaps TRBD1 as D (6 bases). The CDR3 runs to 16 residues. CDR1 is SGHTA and CDR2 is FQGNSA in the germline V gene. V was pared by 5 bases and J by 5 bases, with 21 bases between. The chain's CDR3 is CASSRMGAMGPYGYTF. In nucleotides, the CDR3 is TGTGCCAGCAGCCGTATGGGGGCGATGGGACCATATGGCTACACCTTC.

This clonotype was detected many times. The chain uses TRBV6-2 or TRBV6-3 and TRBJ2-7; possibly TRBD1 for D (5 bases). The CDR3 consists of 13 residues. The germline CDR1 and CDR2 sequences are MNHEY and SVGEGT. V dropped 2 bases and J dropped 6 bases, with 11 bases sitting between them. The CDR3 spells CASSYAWGGEQYF. DNA for the CDR3: TGTGCCAGCAGTTACGCTTGGGGCGGCGAGCAGTACTTC.

Remarks on this clonotype: Compared with germline, one end of the junction differs, possibly owing to a read error. The chain couples TRBV7-2 to TRBJ1-4; TRBD1 is a possible D gene (6 bases). The CDR3 runs 15 residues. Germline V gives CDR1 SGHTA, CDR2 FQGNSA. CDR3 amino acids: CARSLRPGANEKMFF. The CDR3 DNA reads as TGTGCCAGAAGCTTACGACCGGGGGCTAATGAAAAAATGTTTTTT. Complete variable domain (other parts from reference TRBV7-2 and TRBJ1-4): GAGVSQSPSNKVTEKGKDVELRCDPISGHTALYWYRQSLGQGLEFLIYFQGNSAPDKSGLPSDRFSAERTGGSVSTLTIQRTQQEDSAVYLCARSLRPGANEKMFFGSGTQLSVL.